Below are 30 T cell receptor beta chains sequenced from a single sample in a study of blood T cell repertoires in COVID-19. Sequencing used immunoSEQ multiplex PCR; TCRdb keeps in-frame clones, though not all of them. Of almost 350,000 clones in the sample, roughly 90% are singletons; the top ten hold approximately 1%. Sequencing input: PBMCs or T cells enriched from blood (not recorded which). The origin of the receptors is a woman younger than 45 who had been exposed to COVID-19.

This chain links TRBV27 with TRBJ2-7, with D unclear. CDR1 MNHEY and CDR2 SMNVEV come from the germline V gene (reference sequence). V gave up 3 bases and J gave up 3 bases, with 9 bases separating them. The CDR3 runs to 13 residues. The CDR3 nucleotides are TGTGCCAGCAGTTTCGTGTCAGACTACGAGCAGTACTTC. Residues: CASSFVSDYEQYF.

The chain is built from TRBV6-1 and TRBJ1-3; D remains ambiguous. CDR1 is MNHNS, CDR2 SASEGT, per germline. The V gene lost 3 bases and the J gene lost 4 bases, with 13 bases spanning the gap. CDR3 length: 15 amino acids. CDR3 in DNA: TGTGCCAGCAGTGACGGGGTTTCGGGAGGAAACACCATATATTTT. Protein product: CASSDGVSGGNTIYF.

V and J are TRBV5-1 and TRBJ2-2; 7 bases are shared with TRBD1. J was trimmed by 7 bases and V by 1 base; bases with no gene match: 4. The CDR3 is made up of 14 amino acids. Germline V gives CDR1 SGHRS, CDR2 YFSETQ. The CDR3 bases are TGCGCCAGCAGCTTGCAGGGGGTTGACGGGGAGCTGTTTTTT. Its protein product is CASSLQGVDGELFF. Full variable domain (remainder filled in from reference TRBV5-1 and TRBJ2-2): KAGVTQTPRYLIKTRGQQVTLSCSPISGHRSVSWYQQTPGQGLQFLFEYFSETQRNKGNFPGRFSGRQFSNSRSEMNVSTLELGDSALYLCASSLQGVDGELFFGEGSRLTVL.

This chain links TRBV19 with TRBJ1-2, with 8 bases that match TRBD1. The CDR3 sequence is 15 residues long. Germline CDR1 and CDR2: LNHDA and SQIVND (reference sequence). V lost 0 bases and J lost 4; bases outside the gene matches: 4. Written as DNA, the CDR3 is TGTGCCAGTAGTATAGATAGGGACAGGCGCTATGGCTACACCTTC. Protein sequence: CASSIDRDRRYGYTF.

V usage is TRBV7-2 and J usage is TRBJ1-3, with D perhaps TRBD1 (6 bases). Germline loops: CDR1 SGHTA, CDR2 FQGNSA. The CDR3 is made up of 12 amino acids. Trimming took off 3 bases at V and 11 bases at J, with 11 bases between the two ends. CDR3 nucleotide sequence: TGTGCCAGCAGCTTTCTTTCAGGGGCCATATATTTT. Amino acid sequence: CASSFLSGAIYF.

J is TRBJ1-4 and V is TRBV5-1; no firm D call. The CDR3 length is 15 residues. V lost 4 bases and J 0 bases, leaving 10 bases between the germline ends. Germline CDR1 reads SGHRS; CDR2 reads YFSETQ. CDR3 sequence reads: CASSPHSSTNEKLFF. The CDR3 DNA reads as TGCGCCAGCAGCCCGCACAGTTCAACTAATGAAAAACTGTTTTTT.

In its sample, this clone was seen a few times. The gene calls are TRBV7-9 and TRBJ1-5, with 7 nucleotides matching TRBD1. The V segment lost 5 bases and the J segment 5 bases; nucleotides outside the gene matches: 3. The V gene's germline CDR1 is SEHNR and CDR2 FQNEAQ (reference sequence). The CDR3 has 13 amino acids. Here the CDR3 DNA reads TGTGCCAGCAGCCTGGGACAGCATCAGCCCCAGCATTTT. Its translation: CASSLGQHQPQHF.

The chain combines TRBV7-2 with TRBJ2-5, with 11 bases fitting TRBD2. Unmatched junction bases numbered 4, after V lost 1 base and J lost 6 bases. Germline lookup yields CDR1 SGHTA and CDR2 FQGNSA. The CDR3 is 15 residues long. As DNA, the CDR3 is TGTGCCAGCAGCTTAGAACTAGCGGGAGCCAAGACCCAGTACTTC. Amino acids: CASSLELAGAKTQYF.

The chain recombines TRBV7-9 with TRBJ1-3, with D hard to call. CDR1 and CDR2 from the germline V gene are SEHNR and FQNEAQ (reference sequence). The CDR3 runs to 13 residues. Trimming removed 6 bases from V and 1 base from J, with 7 bases in between. The DNA of the CDR3 is TGTGCCAGCAGGATGGAGTCTGGAAACACCATATATTTT. Translated: CASRMESGNTIYF.

This chain uses TRBV12-3 or TRBV12-4 with TRBJ2-7; D possibly corresponds to TRBD2 (5 bases). V was pared by 3 bases and J by 3 bases, with 9 bases between. The CDR3 consists of 13 residues. CDR3 bases: TGTGCCAGCAGTTTGGGAGCTGACTACGAGCAGTACTTC. Its protein product is CASSLGADYEQYF.

This chain uses TRBV5-4 with TRBJ2-1; 7 bases fit TRBD2. After removal of 7 bases from V and 4 bases from J, the junction contained 11 bases not matched to a gene. This CDR3 comprises 15 residues. Looked up from germline, CDR1 is SGHNT and CDR2 is YYREEE (reference sequence). The DNA of the CDR3 is TGTGCCAGCGCGCCATCGGGACTAAATTACAATGAGCAGTTCTTC. It yields the protein CASAPSGLNYNEQFF.

This chain uses TRBV23-1 with TRBJ2-7, with D possibly being TRBD2 (5 bases). TRBV23-1 is labeled an ORF, and its function is uncertain. V dropped 3 bases and J dropped 0 bases, with 18 bases sitting between them. The CDR3 is made up of 17 amino acids. CDR3 coding DNA: TGCGCCAGCAGTCACGCGCGGCTAGCCGTGAGCTCCTACGAGCAGTACTTC. Its translation: CASSHARLAVSSYEQYF.

This chain uses TRBV11-1 with TRBJ2-3; 9 bases are shared with TRBD1. V dropped 5 bases and J dropped 6; count of bases not matched to a gene: 6. The CDR3 totals 14 residues. Germline CDR1 is SGHAT and CDR2 is FQDESV (reference sequence). CDR3 residues: CASSPGQGIDTQYF. The CDR3 region has the DNA TGTGCCAGCAGCCCGGGACAGGGCATCGATACGCAGTATTTT.

This clone was picked up a small number of times. V gene TRBV19 combines with J gene TRBJ2-6, with a weak D call TRBD2 (6 bases). Trimming left V 7 bases short and J 0 bases short, with 16 bases between. CDR3 length equals 17 residues. The V gene's germline CDR1 is LNHDA and CDR2 SQIVND (reference sequence). The CDR3 nucleotides are TGTGCCAGTAAATCCTCAGTCGGGGGCTCTGGGGCCAACGTCCTGACTTTC. The encoded protein is CASKSSVGGSGANVLTF.

The V and J genes are TRBV27 and TRBJ2-1; TRBD2 matches 8 bases. With V trimmed by 3 bases and J by 4 bases, 5 bases remained unmatched. Germline V gene sequence: CDR1 MNHEY, CDR2 SMNVEV (reference sequence). CDR3 size: 15 residues. DNA for the CDR3: TGTGCCAGCAGTTTTAATAGCGGGATGTACAATGAGCAGTTCTTC. Protein product: CASSFNSGMYNEQFF.

V and J are TRBV27 and TRBJ2-7, with 7 bases fitting TRBD2. This CDR3 region has 13 residues. The V segment lost 3 bases and the J segment 5 bases; nucleotides outside the gene matches: 4. Germline loops: CDR1 MNHEY, CDR2 SMNVEV (reference sequence). The CDR3 DNA is TGTGCCAGCAGTTTGGGAGGGGTCAACGAGCAGTACTTC. Amino acid sequence: CASSLGGVNEQYF.

The chain carries TRBV10-1 and TRBJ2-1, with D tentatively TRBD2 (5 bases). The CDR3 runs 13 residues. Germline CDR1 WNHNN, CDR2 SYGVQD (reference sequence). V lost 1 base, J lost 7 bases, and 8 bases lay in between. In DNA form, the CDR3 reads TGCGCCAGCAGTGAGTTGCGGGCGAATGAGCAGTTCTTC. Residues: CASSELRANEQFF.

The V gene is TRBV7-9, the J gene TRBJ2-1, with a weak D call TRBD2 (5 bases). Trimming shortened V by 0 bases and J by 8 bases, and 5 bases separated the two germline ends. Germline V CDR1 and CDR2: SEHNR, FQNEAQ (reference sequence). The CDR3 spans 12 residues. Written as DNA, the CDR3 is TGTGCCAGCAGCTTAGCGCGGGATGAGCAGTTCTTC. Translating it yields CASSLARDEQFF.

This clone was recorded a few times. The J gene is TRBJ2-7, the V gene TRBV27, with TRBD2 identical over 12 bases. Germline V CDR1 and CDR2: MNHEY, SMNVEV (reference sequence). The CDR3 has 13 amino acids. The V and J ends lost 10 bases and 4 bases, in that order; junction bases with no gene match: 5. The CDR3 nucleotides are TGTGCCACCAGACTAGCGGGAGAGTACGAGCAGTACTTC. Protein product: CATRLAGEYEQYF.

In DNA, the CDR3 is TGCGCCAGCAGTGAGTCTACGGGAGGCCCCTACGAGCAGTACTTC. Translated: CASSESTGGPYEQYF. The V call is TRBV10-2, the J call TRBJ2-7, with 7 bases aligning to TRBD2. Trimming cost V 0 bases and J 2 bases; bases outside gene matches: 4. The CDR3 has 15 amino acids. Germline CDR1 and CDR2: WSHSY and SAAADI.

This clone turned up a few times. The chain employs TRBV25-1 and TRBJ1-2, with TRBD1 matching 7 bases. The CDR3 is 15 residues long. J gave up 7 bases and V 0 bases, and 8 bases lay outside the gene matches. Germline assignment: CDR1 MGHDK and CDR2 SYGVNS. The CDR3 region is CASSEYSTGFGGYTF. In DNA form, the CDR3 reads TGTGCCAGCAGTGAATATTCGACAGGGTTTGGTGGCTACACCTTC.

This clone turned up a few times. CDR3 loop: CASRLSGSDTQYF. In nucleotides, the CDR3 is TGTGCCAGCAGACTCAGCGGGAGTGATACGCAGTATTTT. The chain has TRBV27 and TRBJ2-3; TRBD2 agrees at 8 bases. Germline V CDR1 and CDR2: MNHEY, SMNVEV (reference sequence). The CDR3 is 13 amino acids. J gave up 6 bases and V 6 bases, and 5 bases lay outside the gene matches.

The chain combines TRBV28 with TRBJ2-1, with 8 bases aligning to TRBD2. The CDR3 extends over 17 amino acids. The V segment lost 6 bases and the J segment 4 bases; nucleotides outside the gene matches: 14. Per the germline V gene, CDR1 is MDHEN and CDR2 is SYDVKM. The DNA of the CDR3 is TGTGCCAGCAGCCGCAGCGTCTCGCGGGAGGATTACAATGAGCAGTTCTTC. It is translated as CASSRSVSREDYNEQFF.

This clone occurred a few times. The V gene is TRBV28, the J gene TRBJ2-7; TRBD1 matches 7 bases. J lost 3 bases, V lost 8 bases, and 4 bases had no gene match. The CDR3 sequence is 12 residues long. Per the germline V gene, CDR1 is MDHEN and CDR2 is SYDVKM. The CDR3 DNA is TGTGCCAGCCGACAGGGTAGCTACGAGCAGTACTTC. Protein: CASRQGSYEQYF.

The CDR3 DNA follows: TGTGCCAGCAGCCAAGGTCTCGGGGAACTTAACTATGGCTACACCTTC. Translation gives CASSQGLGELNYGYTF. V and J are TRBV3-1 (or the pseudogene TRBV3-2) and TRBJ1-2; D not certain. The CDR3 covers 16 residues. V gave up 1 base and J gave up 1 base, with 13 bases separating them. In germline, CDR1 is LGHDT, CDR2 YNNKEL (reference sequence).

The rearrangement links TRBV18 to TRBJ1-1; 12 bases are a match to TRBD1. This CDR3 comprises 16 residues. The J segment lost 4 bases and the V segment lost 0 bases, leaving 3 bases of the junction unmatched. From germline, CDR1 is KGHSH and CDR2 LQKENI. The CDR3 region has the DNA TGTGCCAGCTCACCACCGGGGGACAGGGGGCCCACTGAAGCTTTCTTT. Its translation: CASSPPGDRGPTEAFF.

The J gene is TRBJ2-1, the V gene TRBV13; 10 nucleotides match TRBD2. Trimming at V came to 1 base and at J to 6 bases, leaving 9 bases not matched to a gene. CDR1 is PRHDT and CDR2 is FYEKMQ in the germline V gene (reference sequence). The CDR3 length is 17 residues. In DNA, the CDR3 is TGTGCCAGCAGCTTAGTAGCTAGCGGGAGTAGTCCCAATGAGCAGTTCTTC. As protein: CASSLVASGSSPNEQFF.

This chain uses TRBV5-1 with TRBJ2-5, with 9 bases identical to TRBD2. The ends lost 4 bases at V and 1 base at J; junction bases unmatched: 20. This CDR3 contains 20 residues. The V gene's germline CDR1 is SGHRS and CDR2 YFSETQ. CDR3 residues: CASSGRLAASIGPIQETQYF. The CDR3 DNA reads as TGCGCCAGCAGCGGGAGACTAGCGGCCTCCATTGGCCCCATCCAAGAGACCCAGTACTTC.

This rearrangement joins TRBV18 to TRBJ1-1; D unresolved. Germline-derived CDR1 and CDR2 are KGHSH and LQKENI. The length of the CDR3 is 14 residues. Trimming left V 2 bases short and J 2 bases short, with 9 bases between. For the CDR3, the DNA is TGTGCCAGCTCACCATTTGGCATTAACACTGAAGCTTTCTTT. Protein sequence: CASSPFGINTEAFF.

This chain joins TRBV10-3 and TRBJ2-7; D perhaps matches TRBD1 (5 bases). The germline V gene has CDR1 ENHRY and CDR2 SYGVKD. Trimming stripped 4 bases from V and 6 bases from J, with 16 bases between. The length of the CDR3 is 14 residues. CDR3 loop: CAISVAGMDGEQYF. In DNA form, the CDR3 reads TGTGCCATCAGTGTAGCAGGGATGGATGGCGAGCAGTACTTC.